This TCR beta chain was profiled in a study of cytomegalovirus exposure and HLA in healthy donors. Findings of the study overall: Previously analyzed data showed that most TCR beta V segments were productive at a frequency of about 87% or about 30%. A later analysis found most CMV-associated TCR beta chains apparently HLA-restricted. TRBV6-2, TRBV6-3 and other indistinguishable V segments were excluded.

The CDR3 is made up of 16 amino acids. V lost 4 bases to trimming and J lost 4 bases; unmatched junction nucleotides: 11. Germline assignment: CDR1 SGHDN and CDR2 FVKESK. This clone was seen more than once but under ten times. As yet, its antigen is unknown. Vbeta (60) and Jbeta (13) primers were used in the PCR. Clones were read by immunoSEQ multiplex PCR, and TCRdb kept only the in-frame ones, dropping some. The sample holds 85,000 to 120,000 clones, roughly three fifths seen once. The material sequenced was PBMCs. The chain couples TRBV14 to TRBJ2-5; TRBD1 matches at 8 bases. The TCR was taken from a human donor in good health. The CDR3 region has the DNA TGTGCCAGCAGCCGCACTCAGGGGGCGCGGGGAGAGACCCAGTACTTC. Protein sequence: CASSRTQGARGETQYF.